Following are 2 T cell receptor beta chains from one sample sequenced in a study of blood T cell repertoires in COVID-19. Assay: immunoSEQ multiplex PCR; the TCRdb copy retains only in-frame clones and omits some. The data show about 500,000 clones, about 89% seen once. Sequenced: peripheral blood. The source of these receptors is a woman in her 50s with COVID-19, enrolled during active disease.

This clone came up a few times. This chain connects TRBV19 to TRBJ1-1; a weak D match, TRBD1 (5 bases). Germline V gene sequence: CDR1 LNHDA, CDR2 SQIVND (reference sequence). V lost 8 bases to trimming and J lost 4 bases, with 11 bases between them. The CDR3 extends over 12 amino acids. Here the CDR3 reads CASAREGTEAFF. CDR3 nucleotides: TGTGCCAGTGCCAGGGAAGGCACTGAAGCTTTCTTT.

The genes are TRBV11-2 and TRBJ2-7; the match to TRBD1 covers 9 bases. The V and J ends lost 1 base and 7 bases, in that order; junction bases with no gene match: 5. The CDR3 is 14 residues long. Per germline, CDR1 SGHAT and CDR2 FQNNGV. CDR3 in DNA: TGTGCCAGCAGCTTAGTCGGGACAGGGCGAGAGCAGTACTTC. Amino acids: CASSLVGTGREQYF.